The next 26 T cell receptor beta chains were all read from a single sample in a study of Tregs in tolerant kidney transplant recipients. Repertoires were generated with immunoSEQ multiplex PCR, while TCRdb's copy carries only in-frame clones and drops some. The sample consists of fewer than 70,000 clones, 80% to 90% of them appearing once. Sequences were obtained from CD4+ T cells from blood. The receptors come from a human donor in good health.

The chain has TRBV7-9 and TRBJ1-1, with D possibly TRBD1 on 5 matching bases. CDR3 size: 14 residues. V lost 1 base and J lost 4, with 10 bases in between. CDR1 and CDR2 from the germline V gene are SEHNR and FQNEAQ (reference sequence). The CDR3 coding sequence is TGTGCCAGCAGCTTAGTAATGGGGCCCACTGAAGCTTTCTTT. It translates to CASSLVMGPTEAFF.

This chain joins TRBV9 and TRBJ1-4; D may be TRBD1 (6 bases). V gave up 0 bases and J gave up 8 bases, with 14 bases separating them. This CDR3 has 15 amino acids. CDR1 and CDR2 (germline): SGDLS, YYNGEE. This chain's CDR3 is CASSVATGAKEKLFF. CDR3 DNA: TGTGCCAGCAGCGTAGCTACGGGGGCCAAGGAAAAACTGTTTTTT.

The genes are TRBV7-3 and TRBJ2-1; TRBD2 agrees at 13 bases. Germline loops: CDR1 SGHTA, CDR2 FQGTGA. This CDR3 is built from 14 residues. V shed 2 bases and J 13 bases; nucleotides not matched to a gene: 5. The CDR3 is CASSLGTSGNLQFF. The CDR3 DNA sequence: TGTGCCAGCAGCTTAGGGACTAGCGGGAACCTCCAGTTCTTC.

The rearrangement links TRBV4-1 to TRBJ2-3; D is undetermined. This CDR3 has 14 amino acids. V lost 5 bases and J lost 0, with 9 bases in between. The germline V gene encodes CDR1 MGHRA and CDR2 YSYEKL. The CDR3 nucleotides are TGCGCCAGCAGCAGGGAAGCGAGCACAGATACGCAGTATTTT. Protein sequence: CASSREASTDTQYF.

The chain uses TRBV30 and TRBJ1-6; D is ambiguous. V lost 0 bases to trimming and J lost 9 bases, with 9 bases between them. Germline V gives CDR1 GTSNPN, CDR2 SVGIG (reference sequence). CDR3 length: 13 amino acids. This CDR3 reads CAWSVVVGSPLHF. The CDR3, as DNA: TGTGCCTGGAGTGTCGTAGTTGGTTCACCCCTCCACTTT.

The chain is built from TRBV7-3 and TRBJ2-3; tentatively, D is TRBD2 (6 bases). The CDR3 extends over 13 amino acids. Germline CDR1 SGHTA, CDR2 FQGTGA. Trimming removed 7 bases from V and 3 bases from J, with 11 bases in between. The DNA for the CDR3 is TGTGCCAGCATAGCGGATTCTACAGATACGCAGTATTTT. Protein sequence: CASIADSTDTQYF.

V is TRBV4-3 and J is TRBJ2-1, with no clear D. CDR1 is LGHNA, CDR2 YSLEER, per germline. The V end was cut by 1 base, the J end by 10 bases, with 11 bases between. The length of the CDR3 is 13 residues. The CDR3 is CASSQGNQREQFF. The CDR3 DNA reads as TGCGCCAGCAGCCAAGGGAATCAGCGCGAGCAGTTCTTC.

The chain couples TRBV14 to TRBJ2-7; tentative D call: TRBD2 (6 bases). The V end lost 4 bases, the J end lost 3 bases, and 10 bases lay between the germline ends. The CDR3 is 13 residues long. Looked up from germline, CDR1 is SGHDN and CDR2 is FVKESK. As DNA, the CDR3 is TGTGCCAGCAGCCCCCTGGGGGGCTACGAGCAGTACTTC. Translating it yields CASSPLGGYEQYF.

This chain uses TRBV7-8 with TRBJ1-2; TRBD1 matches at 7 bases. This CDR3 is built from 16 residues. Per the germline V gene, CDR1 is SGHVS and CDR2 is FQNEAQ. The J segment lost 0 bases and the V segment lost 1 base, leaving 5 bases of the junction unmatched. The CDR3 coding sequence is TGTGCCAGCAGCTTAGTTTCCGGACAGGCTAACTATGGCTACACCTTC. Residues: CASSLVSGQANYGYTF. The variable domain in full, completed from reference TRBV7-8 and TRBJ1-2, reads GAGVSQSPRYKVAKRGQDVALRCDPISGHVSLFWYQQALGQGPEFLTYFQNEAQLDKSGLPSDRFFAERPEGSVSTLKIQRTQQEDSAVYLCASSLVSGQANYGYTFGSGTRLTVV.

This clone showed up just once. The chain joins TRBV11-3 to TRBJ2-7; D is unresolved. V lost 5 bases and J lost 3, with 17 bases in between. Germline lookup yields CDR1 SGHNT and CDR2 YENEEA. The CDR3 totals 15 residues. CDR3 nucleotide sequence: TGTGCCAGCAGCCTATACGGCGACCTCAACTACGAGCAGTACTTC. Amino acid sequence: CASSLYGDLNYEQYF.

J is TRBJ2-6 and V is TRBV27; perhaps TRBD2 as D (5 bases). CDR1 and CDR2 (germline): MNHEY, SMNVEV (reference sequence). This CDR3 has 17 residues. Trimming removed 5 bases from V and 0 bases from J, with 14 bases in between. The CDR3 bases are TGTGCCAGCAGTCTCACCCCGGGGTACTCTGGGGCCAACGTCCTGACTTTC. Protein: CASSLTPGYSGANVLTF.

The chain uses TRBV5-4 and TRBJ2-1; 8 bases match TRBD2. CDR3 length: 15 residues. The V and J ends lost 4 bases and 5 bases, in that order; junction bases with no gene match: 8. CDR1 and CDR2 (germline): SGHNT, YYREEE (reference sequence). This CDR3 is CASSPGLAGNNEQFF. CDR3 DNA: TGTGCCAGCAGCCCAGGACTAGCAGGCAACAATGAGCAGTTCTTC.

This rearrangement joins TRBV18 to TRBJ2-2; D may be TRBD2 (5 bases). Germline CDR1 KGHSH, CDR2 LQKENI. The CDR3 sequence is 13 residues long. V was trimmed by 5 bases and J by 4 bases, leaving 8 bases between them. CDR3 sequence (DNA): TGTGCCAGCTCAGGACTGCCCACCGGGGAGCTGTTTTTT. Amino acid sequence: CASSGLPTGELFF.

The count of this clone is one. The V call is TRBV6-5, the J call TRBJ2-7, with D unresolved. The CDR3 contains 12 residues. Germline V gene sequence: CDR1 MNHEY, CDR2 SVGAGI. V shed 5 bases and J shed 2 bases, with 7 bases lying between them. This CDR3 is CASSRIPYEQYF. As DNA, the CDR3 is TGTGCCAGCAGTCGGATTCCCTACGAGCAGTACTTC.

This clone has a handful of counts. This sequence joins TRBV5-6 and TRBJ1-2; D not resolved. The germline gives CDR1 SGHDT, CDR2 YYEEEE. This CDR3 has 14 residues. Deletions cut 4 bases from V and 8 bases from J, with 18 bases between. The CDR3 is CASSPVGSHEGYTF. CDR3 sequence (DNA): TGTGCCAGCAGCCCGGTCGGCAGCCACGAGGGCTACACCTTC.

The gene calls are TRBV5-1 and TRBJ2-1; 16 bases agree with TRBD2. Trimming took 4 bases from V and 7 from J; bases not matched to a gene: 5. Germline V lookup: CDR1 SGHRS, CDR2 YFSETQ. CDR3 length: 16 residues. The CDR3 region is CASSPKGLAGGNEQFF. The DNA for the CDR3 is TGCGCCAGCAGCCCGAAGGGACTAGCGGGAGGGAATGAGCAGTTCTTC.

In this sample, this clone turned up once. Here the CDR3 reads CASSPLPQVTSGNTIYF. The CDR3 region has the DNA TGCGCCAGCAGCCCACTTCCACAGGTTACCTCTGGAAACACCATATATTTT. The chain uses TRBV5-1 and TRBJ1-3; TRBD1 is a possible D gene (5 bases). From germline, CDR1 is SGHRS and CDR2 YFSETQ. The V end lost 4 bases, the J end lost 0 bases, and 17 bases lay between the germline ends. This CDR3 region has 17 residues.

The chain has TRBV6-9 and TRBJ2-7; D perhaps matches TRBD2 (5 bases). CDR1 and CDR2 from the germline V gene are MNHGY and SVAAGI. The germline V and J ends were trimmed by 6 bases and 6 bases, with 9 bases remaining between them. The CDR3 length is 11 residues. The DNA of the CDR3 is TGTGCCAGCAGACGGGGATCCGAGCAGTACTTC. This translates into CASRRGSEQYF.

This clone was counted only a few times. This chain links TRBV30 with TRBJ1-4; D gene ambiguous. The CDR3 spans 14 residues. CDR1 GTSNPN and CDR2 SVGIG come from the germline V gene (reference sequence). Deletions cut 6 bases from V and 2 bases from J, with 13 bases between. The CDR3 loop is CACFPGRTNEKLFF. In DNA, the CDR3 is TGTGCCTGTTTCCCCGGGAGGACTAATGAAAAACTGTTTTTT.

The CDR3 DNA sequence: TGTGCCAGCAGCTCACCGGGACAGGGGAACCAAGAGACCCAGTACTTC. Its protein product is CASSSPGQGNQETQYF. The J gene is TRBJ2-5, the V gene TRBV11-3; 10 positions match TRBD1. Germline CDR1 and CDR2: SGHNT and YENEEA. Trimming took 4 bases from V and 0 from J; bases not matched to a gene: 5. The CDR3 is 16 residues long.

This clone was seen more than once but under ten times. The gene calls are TRBV5-1 and TRBJ2-5; D perhaps matches TRBD1 (6 bases). The V and J ends lost 7 bases and 3 bases respectively, with 19 bases between them. Germline assignment: CDR1 SGHRS and CDR2 YFSETQ. The CDR3 spans 15 residues. The CDR3 nucleotides are TGCGCCAGCTGCCTGGTAGGACCAGGGGAAGAGACCCAGTACTTC. Translation: CASCLVGPGEETQYF.

The chain has TRBV4-3 and TRBJ1-3; no clear D. Per germline, CDR1 LGHNA and CDR2 YSLEER. The V end was cut by 0 bases, the J end by 4 bases, with 10 bases between. The CDR3 length is 15 residues. The CDR3 DNA reads as TGCGCCAGCAGCCAAGATCGAAGGTTCGGAAACACCATATATTTT. Translated, it gives CASSQDRRFGNTIYF.

The rearrangement joins TRBV12-2 to TRBJ2-5; the table's D call, TRBD2, was not checked against the DNA. TRBV12-2 is a pseudogene segment. This CDR3 spans 15 amino acids. The CDR3 sequence is CASRLERLANETQYF. CDR3 in DNA: TGTGCAAGTCGCTTAGAGAGACTAGCTAACGAGACCCAGTACTTC.

This clone was seen just once. The rearrangement joins TRBV7-2 to TRBJ1-6; TRBD1 matches 7 bases. The junction had 12 bases not matched to a gene; V was cut back by 6 bases and J by 7 bases. The CDR3 totals 16 residues. Germline CDR1 is SGHTA and CDR2 is FQGNSA. CDR3 amino acids: CASSSTGDPVNSPLHF. In DNA, the CDR3 is TGTGCCAGCAGTTCCACAGGGGACCCTGTGAATTCACCCCTCCACTTT.

The rearrangement joins TRBV19 to TRBJ1-3; D is unclear. The germline V gene has CDR1 LNHDA and CDR2 SQIVND (reference sequence). The CDR3 loop spans 17 amino acids. V was pared by 5 bases and J by 0 bases, with 17 bases between. CDR3 in DNA: TGTGCCAGTAGTTTCAGGAGTTCCGCGTTCTCTGGAAACACCATATATTTT. Residues: CASSFRSSAFSGNTIYF.

This chain connects TRBV7-3 to TRBJ2-3; perhaps TRBD2 as D (5 bases). V lost 5 bases, J lost 9 bases, and 12 bases lay in between. This CDR3 has 12 amino acids. The germline CDR1 and CDR2 sequences are SGHTA and FQGTGA. As DNA, the CDR3 is TGTGCCAGCAGCACCCCCGGGGAGACGCAGTATTTT. This translates into CASSTPGETQYF.